This TCR beta chain was recorded in a study of blood T cells in healthy people across ages. A J-beta primer mix and a sample-barcoded 5' primer were used in a second PCR of about 7 to 12 cycles. TCRdb re-analysed the 5' RACE reads in MiXCR, keeping a single row per CDR3 protein. The sample records some 1.5 million distinct CDR3 sequences, roughly 28% being singletons. The table lists this clonotype with many counts. The antigen is unknown. Findings and caveats of the study: The long-lived group displayed more naive CD4+ cells, plus higher diversity, than the aged donors did.

The sample taken for sequencing was blood. The receptor was isolated from a young woman in good health.

The CDR3 nucleotides read TGCAGTGCTAGAGATTACAGCGGGAACTCCTACGAGCAGTACTTC. Protein product: CSARDYSGNSYEQYF. The rearrangement joins TRBV20-1 to TRBJ2-7; 7 positions match TRBD2. J gave up 0 bases and V 0 bases, and 5 bases lay outside the gene matches. Germline V CDR1 and CDR2: DFQATT, SNEGSKA (reference sequence). The CDR3 contains 15 residues.